This TCR beta chain was observed in a study of early T cells in non-severe SARS-CoV-2 infection. Study summary: Whole-blood bulk RNA, unsorted, was sequenced, and chains were unpaired. Whole-study findings and limits: The VDJdb matching leaned toward anti-spike CD8 responses and overlooked private and CD4 specificities.

This clonotype was seen ten or more times. Its specificity is unknown. From the 5' RACE reads, TCRdb called clonotypes with MiXCR, one entry per CDR3 protein. This table holds tens of thousands of distinct CDR3 sequences, approximately 6% found once. J was trimmed by 4 bases and V by 4 bases; bases with no gene match: 6. CDR3 length: 14 residues. Germline V gene lookup returns CDR1 DFQATT and CDR2 SNEGSKA (reference sequence). Material for sequencing was whole blood. The receptor's source is an adult who was a healthcare worker with PCR-confirmed SARS-CoV-2 infection or an uninfected control (not recorded which). The chain carries TRBV20-1 and TRBJ2-3; 9 bases agree with TRBD2. This CDR3 is CSAKAGGGADTQYF. The CDR3 DNA reads TGCAGTGCTAAAGCGGGGGGCGGCGCAGATACGCAGTATTTT.